The present entry profiles one TCR beta chain with its context. This clonotype has just a few counts. Its binding antigen is unknown. The input lacks base qualities; no much larger clone sits a single base away. These data belong to a study of T-cell reconstitution after alpha-beta-depleted transplantation in children (dated by TCRdb to 2016 to 2017). Looking at the study overall: Using TCR repertoire profiling, the study quantitatively followed how T-cell immune reconstitution unfolded in children after TCRalphabeta/CD19-depleted allogeneic hematopoietic cell transplantation.

The receptor library was made with PCR. Sequencing took place on an Illumina HiSeq 2500. TCR library preparation used molecular barcoding, with unique molecular identifiers applied to normalize quantification of the TCRbeta repertoire. TCRdb cleaned the public reads at Q25 with fastp, built clones with MiXCR and kept in-frame beta chains. Each record represents a unique CDR3 protein, reported with the most common genes and DNA among its rows. The sample includes approximately 91,000 distinct CDR3 sequences, with 8% to 9% observed a single time. The ten top clones hold 5.5% to 8% of the sample. The CDR3 covers 13 residues, taking in both the cysteine and the phenylalanine. CDR3 DNA is the only sequence kept; it has 39 bases, read in frame from the first base. Germline trimming: 8 bases from V, 6 bases from J; junction bases outside gene matches: 8. The germline V gene supplies CDR1 SQVTM and CDR2 ANQGSEA.

This sample comprised PBMCs from the stem cell graft donor, obtained from the stem cell graft. The rearranged chain carries TRBV29-1 and TRBJ2-1, and TRBD2 matches 9 of the central bases. The sequence came from a human donor who donated a stem cell graft to a child with congenital amegakaryocytic thrombocytopenia. DNA sequence: TGCAGCTTAACCGGGACTAGCTTCAATGAGCAGTTCTTC. The resulting protein is CSLTGTSFNEQFF.